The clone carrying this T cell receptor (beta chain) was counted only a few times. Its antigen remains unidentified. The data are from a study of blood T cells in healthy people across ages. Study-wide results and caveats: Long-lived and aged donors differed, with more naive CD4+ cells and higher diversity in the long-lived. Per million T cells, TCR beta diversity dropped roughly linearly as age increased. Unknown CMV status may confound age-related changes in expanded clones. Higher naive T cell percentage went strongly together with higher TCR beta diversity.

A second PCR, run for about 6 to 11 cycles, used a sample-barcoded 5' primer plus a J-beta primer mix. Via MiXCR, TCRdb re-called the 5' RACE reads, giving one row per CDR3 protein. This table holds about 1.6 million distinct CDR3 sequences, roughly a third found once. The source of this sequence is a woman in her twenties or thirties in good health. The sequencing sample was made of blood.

CDR3 bases: TGTGCCAGCTCCGTCGGCCTGAACAATGAGCAGTTCTTC. It codes for CASSVGLNNEQFF. The V call is TRBV28, the J call TRBJ2-1; D uncertain. Per the germline V gene, CDR1 is MDHEN and CDR2 is SYDVKM. The CDR3 covers 13 residues. V dropped 8 bases and J dropped 5 bases, with 13 bases sitting between them.